This T cell receptor beta chain was recorded in a study of identical twins. TCRdb itself ran the 5' RACE reads through MiXCR, one entry per CDR3 protein. The table has more than 250,000 distinct CDR3 sequences, under 9.5% seen once. The CDR3 covers 13 residues. Trimming took 6 bases from V and 4 from J, leaving 10 bases between them. This clonotype was seen ten or more times. This sample was shared with a second study, whose subject was yellow fever vaccine responses in identical twins.

The chain has TRBV12-3 or TRBV12-4 and TRBJ1-3; tentatively, D is TRBD1 (5 bases). The material sequenced was memory (CD45RO+) T cells sorted from blood. The TCR comes from a woman younger than 30 in good health. CDR3: CASSMDTGNTIYF. The CDR3 DNA is TGTGCCAGCAGCATGGACACCGGAAACACCATATATTTT.